The next 10 T cell receptor beta chains were all read from a single sample in a study of blood T cell repertoires in COVID-19 (dated by TCRdb to 2018 to 2020). Libraries were made using the immunoSEQ multiplex PCR assay. TCRdb mirrors the immuneACCESS table, restricted to in-frame sequences. Some clones are absent from its copies; in checked studies, under half trace to an unresolved V gene, and the reason for the others is unknown. The sample contains under 300,000 clones, approximately 90% of them found a single time. The leading ten clones occupy about 2.2% of the sample. Sequences were obtained from peripheral blood. Receptors originate from a man aged 25 to 45 who had recovered from COVID-19.

The rearrangement joins TRBV7-2 to TRBJ1-4; TRBD1 is a possible D gene (5 bases). Trimming pared 3 bases from V and 2 bases from J, leaving 16 bases between. Germline V CDR1 and CDR2: SGHTA, FQGNSA. The CDR3 extends over 17 amino acids. The DNA of the CDR3 is TGTGCCAGCAGCTTCAGCCCGCAGGGCACTACTAATGAAAAACTGTTTTTT. This sequence encodes CASSFSPQGTTNEKLFF.

V and J are TRBV5-4 and TRBJ2-7; 11 nucleotides align to TRBD2. Looked up from germline, CDR1 is SGHNT and CDR2 is YYREEE (reference sequence). The length of the CDR3 is 16 residues. V lost 1 base and J lost 2; bases outside the gene matches: 5. The CDR3 DNA reads TGTGCCAGCAGCTTGCTAGCGGGGGGCTGGACCTACGAGCAGTACTTC. It is translated as CASSLLAGGWTYEQYF.

This chain joins TRBV19 and TRBJ2-7; 9 nucleotides agree with TRBD1. CDR3 length equals 15 residues. V dropped 7 bases and J dropped 4; count of bases not matched to a gene: 11. Germline values: CDR1 LNHDA, CDR2 SQIVND (reference sequence). This CDR3 is CASIGPGQGVYEQYF. CDR3 DNA: TGTGCCAGTATTGGCCCGGGACAGGGAGTTTACGAGCAGTACTTC.

This clone was counted a single time. This chain joins TRBV3-1 (or the pseudogene TRBV3-2) and TRBJ1-5; a possible D gene is TRBD1 (6 bases). This CDR3 region has 16 residues. Deletions cut 1 base from V and 3 bases from J, with 13 bases between. Germline V CDR1 and CDR2: LGHDT, YNNKEL (reference sequence). In DNA form, the CDR3 reads TGTGCCAGCAGCCAAGTCCCCATGGGACACAATCAGCCCCAGCATTTT. Residues: CASSQVPMGHNQPQHF.

The chain uses TRBV2 and TRBJ2-1, with 8 nucleotides matching TRBD1. Trimming removed 6 bases from V and 10 bases from J; junction bases left unmatched: 2. CDR1 and CDR2 from the germline V gene are SNHLY and FYNNEI. The CDR3 contains 11 residues. CDR3 coding DNA: TGTGCCAGCAGGACAGGGGCCGAGCAGTTCTTC. Translation gives CASRTGAEQFF.

V gene TRBV4-1 combines with J gene TRBJ1-1, with 8 bases fitting TRBD1. CDR1 MGHRA and CDR2 YSYEKL come from the germline V gene. V gave up 0 bases and J gave up 6 bases; unmatched junction bases: 15. CDR3 length: 18 residues. The CDR3 bases are TGCGCCAGCAGCCAAGATCTAAATTTGAACAGGGGGATGGCTGAAGCTTTCTTT. The encoded protein is CASSQDLNLNRGMAEAFF.

This clone was recorded once. CDR3 DNA: TGTGCCACGTATAGCGGGGGGGCTGATACGCAGTATTTT. Encoded protein: CATYSGGADTQYF. The chain is built from TRBV6-5 and TRBJ2-3, with 11 bases matching TRBD2. CDR3 size: 13 residues. V gave up 10 bases and J gave up 6 bases; unmatched junction bases: 6. From germline, CDR1 is MNHEY and CDR2 SVGAGI.

The V call is TRBV4-2, the J call TRBJ2-5, with 13 positions matching TRBD2. Germline lookup yields CDR1 LGHNA and CDR2 YNFKEQ. Trimming at V came to 1 base and at J to 5 bases, leaving 13 bases not matched to a gene. The CDR3 extends over 19 amino acids. The CDR3 loop reads CASSQAGLAGVLRWETQYF. The DNA of the CDR3 is TGTGCCAGCAGCCAAGCAGGACTAGCGGGGGTATTAAGGTGGGAGACCCAGTACTTC.

The chain combines TRBV30 with TRBJ2-1; D call uncertain. The ends were cut back, 4 bases at V and 0 bases at J, with 10 bases in the middle. Per germline, CDR1 GTSNPN and CDR2 SVGIG (reference sequence). The length of the CDR3 is 14 residues. The CDR3 bases are TGTGCCTGGATCCGACAAAGCTCCTACAATGAGCAGTTCTTC. Its translation: CAWIRQSSYNEQFF. The full variable domain, completed using reference TRBV30 and TRBJ2-1, is SQTIHQWPATLVQPVGSPLSLECTVEGTSNPNLYWYRQAAGRGLQLLFYSVGIGQISSEVPQNLSASRPQDRQFILSSKKLLLSDSGFYLCAWIRQSSYNEQFFGPGTRLTVL.

The J gene is TRBJ2-2, the V gene TRBV4-3; possibly TRBD1 for D (6 bases). From germline, CDR1 is LGHNA and CDR2 YSLEER. The length of the CDR3 is 18 residues. Between the trimmed V and J ends, which lost 4 bases and 2 bases, there was a span of 20 bases. The CDR3 loop reads CASSPLPTGGFNTGELFF. Here the CDR3 DNA reads TGCGCCAGCAGCCCTCTCCCCACTGGGGGCTTTAACACCGGGGAGCTGTTTTTT.